This T cell receptor beta chain derives from a study of Tregs in tolerant kidney transplant recipients. Assay: immunoSEQ multiplex PCR; the TCRdb copy retains only in-frame clones and omits some. The data contain about 44,000 clones, around 95% of them seen just once; the ten biggest clones take up around 0.38%. Points from the study as a whole: Findings come from small patient numbers and require larger validation.

This clone was found a few times. Its target is unknown. Sequencing was done on a sample of Tregs from blood cultured with allogeneic cells. The clonotype comes from a human donor in good health.

In DNA, the CDR3 is TGTGCCAGCAGCTTCTATGCTAGCGGGGGCCGGCAAGGGGAGCTGTTTTTT. This translates into CASSFYASGGRQGELFF. V and J are TRBV7-9 and TRBJ2-2; the match to TRBD2 covers 10 bases. Per the germline V gene, CDR1 is SEHNR and CDR2 is FQNEAQ (reference sequence). The ends lost 3 bases at V and 8 bases at J; junction bases unmatched: 12. The CDR3 is 17 amino acids.